The rows below give T cell receptor beta chains drawn from one sample of a study of vaccination and CD4 T cells after COVID-19. Using its own MiXCR run on the PCR reads, TCRdb lists one record per CDR3 protein. The sample lists about 20,000 distinct CDR3 sequences; roughly 56% were seen once. No cognate antigen is known for these TCRs. Input material: CD4+ T cells from blood, cultured in vitro. The receptors derive from a human donor who had recovered from COVID-19. Each CDR3 is given with its conserved first and last residue. Each record gives: J gene, D gene, CDR3 length, clone size, V gene, CDR3 DNA, CDR3 protein. A D gene is named only where the DNA matches it firmly. Clone size is not always given. Where it is, it says once, few, many or a class for expanded clones.

TRBJ2-7	TRBD2	15	-	TRBV9	TGTGCCAGCAGTTACGGACTAGCGCCTTCCGGCGAGCAGTACTTC	CASSYGLAPSGEQYF
TRBJ1-2	-	16	few	TRBV19	TGTGCCAGTAGTACTTCCGGGACGGGATTTAACTATGGCTACACCTTC	CASSTSGTGFNYGYTF
TRBJ2-7	TRBD2	16	-	TRBV20-1	TGCAGTGCTAGAGTGGAGAGCGGGAGGGCCGTCTACGAGCAGTACTTC	CSARVESGRAVYEQYF
TRBJ2-5	-	14	once	TRBV5-1	TGCGCCAGCAGCTTTGGCCAGGCGGAAGAGACCCAGTACTTC	CASSFGQAEETQYF
TRBJ2-7	TRBD2	15	-	TRBV20-1	TGCAGTGCTAGGGACGGGACTAGCGGCTCCTACGAGCAGTACTTC	CSARDGTSGSYEQYF
TRBJ2-2	-	15	few	TRBV20-1	TGCAGTGCTAGACGGCCAGGGTCGAACACCGGGGAGCTGTTTTTT	CSARRPGSNTGELFF
TRBJ2-5	-	16	-	TRBV20-1	TGCAGTGCTAGATACCTGCGGGCCCCGGGGAGCGGGACCCAGTACTTC	CSARYLRAPGSGTQYF
TRBJ2-3	TRBD2	13	-	TRBV10-3	TGTGCCACCGTCAGCGGGAGGACAGATACGCAGTATTTT	CATVSGRTDTQYF
TRBJ1-6	TRBD1	14	few	TRBV19	TGTGCCAGTACCCCCGGACAGGATAATTCACCCCTCCACTTT	CASTPGQDNSPLHF
TRBJ1-2	-	13	-	TRBV5-4	TGTGCCAGCAGCTTGGCGCAGGGTGACGGCTACACCTTC	CASSLAQGDGYTF
TRBJ2-2	-	14	-	TRBV3-1	TGTGCCAGCAGCCAAGACTGGTTGGCCGGGGAGCTGTTTTTT	CASSQDWLAGELFF
TRBJ2-3	-	14	-	TRBV7-7	TGTGCCAGCAGCCGATTTTTGGGCACAGATACGCAGTATTTT	CASSRFLGTDTQYF
TRBJ1-2	-	14	few	TRBV20-1	TGCAGTGCTTCCAGCAGGGGTGGGAGCTATGGCTACACCTTC	CSASSRGGSYGYTF
TRBJ2-7	-	14	once	TRBV7-2	TGTGCCAGCAGTCCGGACTGGAGCTCCTACGAGCAGTACTTC	CASSPDWSSYEQYF
TRBJ1-1	-	15	-	TRBV12-3/TRBV12-4	TGTGCCAGCAGTTTTAGGGGATGGGGATCCACTGAAGCTTTCTTT	CASSFRGWGSTEAFF
TRBJ2-3	-	14	few	TRBV20-1	TGCAGTGCTAGACTTCGACTAGTTCCAGATACGCAGTATTTT	CSARLRLVPDTQYF
TRBJ2-7	-	13	-	TRBV20-1	TGCAGTGCTAGAGATCCGATTACCTACGAGCAGTACTTC	CSARDPITYEQYF
TRBJ2-7	TRBD2	16	-	TRBV24-1	TGTGCCACCAGTGACGCTAGCGGGACTTCCTCCTACGAGCAGTACTTC	CATSDASGTSSYEQYF
TRBJ1-5	-	12	-	TRBV30	TGTGCCTGGGGTCTCCAGGGGAAGCCCCAGCATTTT	CAWGLQGKPQHF
TRBJ2-5	TRBD1	16	-	TRBV29-1	TGCAGCGTTGAGGACGGGACAGCAACGTACCAAGAGACCCAGTACTTC	CSVEDGTATYQETQYF
TRBJ1-2	TRBD1	13	-	TRBV27	TGTGCCAGCAGGGACAGGGGCCGTCAGGGCTACACCTTC	CASRDRGRQGYTF
TRBJ1-2	-	13	-	TRBV7-2	TGTGCCAGCAGCTTAGGAGGCACCGGAGGCTACACCTTC	CASSLGGTGGYTF
TRBJ2-1	TRBD1	15	-	TRBV27	TGTGCCAGCATTACCTCCGGGACAGGGCGCAATGAGCAGTTCTTC	CASITSGTGRNEQFF
TRBJ2-7	-	13	-	TRBV10-1	TGCGCCAGCAGTAGACAGCCCGACTACGAGCAGTACTTC	CASSRQPDYEQYF
TRBJ1-3	-	13	once	TRBV11-2	TGTGCCAGCAGCTTAGACCATCGAAACACCATATATTTT	CASSLDHRNTIYF
TRBJ1-6	TRBD1	15	-	TRBV3-1	TGTGCCAGCAGCCAAGATACAGGGGAACAGACGCCCCTCCACTTT	CASSQDTGEQTPLHF
TRBJ1-1	TRBD1	16	-	TRBV5-6	TGTGCCAGCAGCAGGACAGGGGTAAAGAGGAACACTGAAGCTTTCTTT	CASSRTGVKRNTEAFF
TRBJ1-2	TRBD1	13	few	TRBV5-1	TGCGCCAGCAGCTTACAGGGGGACTATGGCTACACCTTC	CASSLQGDYGYTF
TRBJ1-5	TRBD1	15	few	TRBV5-1	TGCGCCAGCAGCTTGGCCGGGGACAGGGCCCAGCCCCAGCATTTT	CASSLAGDRAQPQHF
TRBJ1-1	-	13	once	TRBV30	TGTGCCTGGAGTGTACATCGGGAAACTGAAGCTTTCTTT	CAWSVHRETEAFF
TRBJ2-5	TRBD2	16	-	TRBV10-3	TGTGCCATCAGTGAGTCGGGAGCAGCGGGAAAAGAGACCCAGTACTTC	CAISESGAAGKETQYF
TRBJ1-2	-	12	-	TRBV20-1	TGCAGTGCCACGGACAGATCCTATGGCTACACCTTC	CSATDRSYGYTF
TRBJ2-5	TRBD2	18	-	TRBV7-3	TGTGCCAGCAGCTTAAATGGGCCGGGACTAGCGCGGCAAGAGACCCAGTACTTC	CASSLNGPGLARQETQYF
TRBJ1-5	-	14	-	TRBV6-2/TRBV6-3	TGTGCCAGCAGTCTCCGTTCCCGCAATCAGCCCCAGCATTTT	CASSLRSRNQPQHF
TRBJ1-1	TRBD1	16	few	TRBV5-5	TGTGCCAGCAGCTTGGCCGGACAGGGGGCGGTCACTGAAGCTTTCTTT	CASSLAGQGAVTEAFF
TRBJ2-3	-	15	-	TRBV6-5	TGTGCCAGCAGTTACTCGGGGACTAGCACAGATACGCAGTATTTT	CASSYSGTSTDTQYF
TRBJ1-1	-	12	-	TRBV28	TGTGCCAGCACCCAGGGTCGGGCCCAGGCTTTCTTT	CASTQGRAQAFF
TRBJ1-6	-	16	-	TRBV19	TGTGCCAGTAGTATAGGGGGAGGAAGAGCAGATTCACCCCTCCACTTT	CASSIGGGRADSPLHF
TRBJ1-1	-	14	few	TRBV20-1	TGCAGTGCTAGACCCCGGGACATACCCACTGAAGCTTTCTTT	CSARPRDIPTEAFF
TRBJ2-2	TRBD1	14	-	TRBV20-1	TGCAGTGCTATAACAGGGGGAGACACCGGGGAGCTGTTTTTT	CSAITGGDTGELFF
TRBJ1-1	-	13	-	TRBV27	TGTGCCAGCAGTTTTCGGGGGGGGCCTGAAGCTTTCTTT	CASSFRGGPEAFF
TRBJ2-7	TRBD1	15	-	TRBV2	TGTGCCAGCACCCGGGACAGGGAGGAGGTATACGAGCAGTACTTC	CASTRDREEVYEQYF
TRBJ1-1	TRBD1	16	-	TRBV10-3	TGTGCCATTAGGGGGCGGACAGGGGCCTTGAACACTGAAGCTTTCTTT	CAIRGRTGALNTEAFF
TRBJ1-2	-	13	-	TRBV4-2	TGTGCCAGCAGCCAAGAAGCGGCGGATGGCTACACCTTC	CASSQEAADGYTF
TRBJ1-6	TRBD1	14	-	TRBV5-1	TGCGCCAGCAGCGTGGGACAGGGTGCTTCACCCCTCCACTTT	CASSVGQGASPLHF
TRBJ2-2	TRBD2	15	-	TRBV20-1	TGCAGTGCTAGAGTTCTAGCGGGAGAGGGCGGGGAGCTGTTTTTT	CSARVLAGEGGELFF
TRBJ1-2	-	14	-	TRBV24-1	TGTGCCACCAGTGAATCGGGACGGGACTATGGCTACACCTTC	CATSESGRDYGYTF
TRBJ2-1	TRBD2	15	-	TRBV2	TGTGCCAGCAGTAAGAGGACTAGAGTCGACAATGAGCAGTTCTTC	CASSKRTRVDNEQFF
TRBJ2-5	-	13	once	TRBV7-7	TGTGCTAGCAGCCGCGACTATTTAGAGACCCAGTACTTC	CASSRDYLETQYF
TRBJ1-2	-	12	-	TRBV5-8	TGTGCCGGGGGGTTGACTAACTATGGCTACACCTTC	CAGGLTNYGYTF
TRBJ1-5	TRBD1	15	-	TRBV28	TGTGCCAGCAGCAAGGCCGGACAGGGTCATCAGCCCCAGCATTTT	CASSKAGQGHQPQHF